Listed below are T cell receptor beta chains from one sample, sequenced in a study of blood T cell repertoires in COVID-19. Libraries were prepared by immunoSEQ multiplex PCR; TCRdb keeps only in-frame clonotypes and omits some of them. The table has around 140,000 clones, 87% seen once. The source material was peripheral blood. These receptors came from a woman aged 50 to 60 with acute or convalescent COVID-19. Both conserved end residues are part of each CDR3. A D gene is named only where the DNA matches it firmly. For some rows the clone size is stated as once, few or many, or as a class when expanded; others skip it.

d_call	j_call	cdr3_length	clone_size	v_call	cdr3_aa	cdr3_nt
.	TRBJ1-5	15	.	TRBV6-5	CASSPGHLSNQPQHF	TGTGCCAGCAGCCCGGGACACCTGAGCAATCAGCCCCAGCATTTT
.	TRBJ1-4	15	.	TRBV28	CASSKGGLGNEKLFF	TGTGCCAGCTCTAAGGGGGGGCTGGGTAATGAAAAACTGTTTTTT
.	TRBJ2-2	12	.	TRBV24-1	CATSGNLGELFF	TGTGCCACCAGTGGAAACTTGGGGGAGCTGTTTTTT
.	TRBJ2-7	15	.	TRBV5-1	CASSWGAGEGYEQYF	TGCGCCAGCAGCTGGGGGGCGGGGGAAGGTTACGAGCAGTACTTC
TRBD1	TRBJ1-1	14	.	TRBV7-9	CASSRRTGGAEAFF	TGTGCCAGCAGCCGCCGGACAGGGGGAGCTGAAGCTTTCTTT
.	TRBJ2-1	13	.	TRBV30	CAWNLYTYNEQFF	TGTGCCTGGAACTTGTATACCTACAATGAGCAGTTCTTC
.	TRBJ2-6	15	.	TRBV5-1	CASSLEGGGANVLTF	TGCGCCAGCAGCTTGGAAGGGGGTGGGGCCAACGTCCTGACTTTC
TRBD2	TRBJ2-1	13	.	TRBV6-4	CAVARDYDNEQFF	TGTGCCGTCGCCCGGGACTATGACAATGAGCAGTTCTTC
TRBD1	TRBJ2-4	13	.	TRBV7-9	CASSPGTEDIQYF	TGTGCCAGCAGCCCGGGGACAGAGGACATTCAGTACTTC
.	TRBJ2-3	14	once	TRBV5-1	CASSLESQVDTQYF	TGCGCCAGCAGCTTGGAATCACAGGTTGATACGCAGTATTTT
.	TRBJ1-4	15	.	TRBV6-6	CASRNAAGSNEKLFF	TGTGCCAGCAGAAATGCAGCAGGGTCTAATGAAAAACTGTTTTTT
TRBD1	TRBJ1-3	17	.	TRBV10-3	CAIRKPGQASSGNTIYF	TGTGCCATCAGAAAACCGGGACAGGCGAGCTCTGGAAACACCATATATTTT